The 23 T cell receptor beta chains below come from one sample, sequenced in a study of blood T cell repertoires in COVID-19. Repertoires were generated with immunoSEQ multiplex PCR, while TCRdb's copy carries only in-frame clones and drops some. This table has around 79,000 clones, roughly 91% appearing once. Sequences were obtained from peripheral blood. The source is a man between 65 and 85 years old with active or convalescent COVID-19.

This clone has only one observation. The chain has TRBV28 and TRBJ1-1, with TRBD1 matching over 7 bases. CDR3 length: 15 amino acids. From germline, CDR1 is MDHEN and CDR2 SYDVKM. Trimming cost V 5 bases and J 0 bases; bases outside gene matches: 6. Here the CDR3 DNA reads TGTGCCAGCAGTCGGACAGGCACAATGAACACTGAAGCTTTCTTT. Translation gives CASSRTGTMNTEAFF.

CDR3 sequence reads: CATSDTSGIQETQYF. DNA for the CDR3: TGTGCCACCAGTGACACTAGCGGGATCCAAGAGACCCAGTACTTC. The rearrangement uses TRBV24-1 and TRBJ2-5; 10 bases agree with TRBD2. Per the germline V gene, CDR1 is KGHDR and CDR2 is SFDVKD. CDR3 length: 15 amino acids. Trimming removed 4 bases from V and 1 base from J; junction bases left unmatched: 2.

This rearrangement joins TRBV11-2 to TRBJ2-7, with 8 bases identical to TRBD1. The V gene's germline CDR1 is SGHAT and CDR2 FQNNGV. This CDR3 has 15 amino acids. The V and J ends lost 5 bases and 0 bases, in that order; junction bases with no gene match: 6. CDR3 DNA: TGTGCCAGCAGCGGGAGTGGGACAGGCTCCTACGAGCAGTACTTC. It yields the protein CASSGSGTGSYEQYF. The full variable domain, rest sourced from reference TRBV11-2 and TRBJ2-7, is EAGVAQSPRYKIIEKRQSVAFWCNPISGHATLYWYQQILGQGPKLLIQFQNNGVVDDSQLPKDRFSAERLKGVDSTLKIQPAKLEDSAVYLCASSGSGTGSYEQYFGPGTRLTVT.

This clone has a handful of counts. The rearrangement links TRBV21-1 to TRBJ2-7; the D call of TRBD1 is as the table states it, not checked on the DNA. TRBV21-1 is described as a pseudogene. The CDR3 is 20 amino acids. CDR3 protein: CASSNKRKDLENRGEYEQYF. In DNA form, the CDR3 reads TGTGCCAGCAGCAATAAAAGAAAAGACCTGGAAAACAGGGGGGAGTACGAGCAGTACTTC.

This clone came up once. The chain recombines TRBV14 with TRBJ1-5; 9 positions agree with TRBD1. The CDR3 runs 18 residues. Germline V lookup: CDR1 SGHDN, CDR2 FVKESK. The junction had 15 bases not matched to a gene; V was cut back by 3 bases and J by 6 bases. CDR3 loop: CASSHRTRTGATGQPQHF. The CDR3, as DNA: TGTGCCAGCAGCCACCGAACCAGGACAGGGGCGACGGGTCAGCCCCAGCATTTT.

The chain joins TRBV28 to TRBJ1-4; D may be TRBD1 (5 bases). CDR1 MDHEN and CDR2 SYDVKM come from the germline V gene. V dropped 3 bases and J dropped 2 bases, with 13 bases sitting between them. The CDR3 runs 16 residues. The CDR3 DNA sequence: TGTGCCAGCAGTTTTCAGGGAGGGTCCACTAATGAAAAACTGTTTTTT. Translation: CASSFQGGSTNEKLFF. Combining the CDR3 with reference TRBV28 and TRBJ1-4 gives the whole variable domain DVKVTQSSRYLVKRTGEKVFLECVQDMDHENMFWYRQDPGLGLRLIYFSYDVKMKEKGDIPEGYSVSREKKERFSLILESASTNQTSMYLCASSFQGGSTNEKLFFGSGTQLSVL.

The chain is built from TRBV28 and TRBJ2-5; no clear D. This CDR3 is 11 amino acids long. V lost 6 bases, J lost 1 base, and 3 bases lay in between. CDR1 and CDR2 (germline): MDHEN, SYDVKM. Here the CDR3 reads CASSSQETQYF. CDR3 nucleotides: TGTGCCAGCAGCAGCCAAGAGACCCAGTACTTC.

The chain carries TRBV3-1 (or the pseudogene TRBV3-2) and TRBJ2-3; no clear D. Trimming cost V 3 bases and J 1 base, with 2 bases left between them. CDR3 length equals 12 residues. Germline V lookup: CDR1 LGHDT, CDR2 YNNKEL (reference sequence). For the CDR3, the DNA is TGTGCCAGCAGCCACGGCACAGATACGCAGTATTTT. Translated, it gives CASSHGTDTQYF.

CDR3 protein: CASTQGQGYGYTF. The CDR3 DNA reads as TGTGCCAGCACCCAGGGGCAGGGATATGGCTACACCTTC. The chain uses TRBV28 and TRBJ1-2; possible D gene TRBD1, 6 bases. CDR1 is MDHEN, CDR2 SYDVKM, per germline. This CDR3 has 13 amino acids. The ends were cut back, 7 bases at V and 5 bases at J, with 14 bases in the middle.

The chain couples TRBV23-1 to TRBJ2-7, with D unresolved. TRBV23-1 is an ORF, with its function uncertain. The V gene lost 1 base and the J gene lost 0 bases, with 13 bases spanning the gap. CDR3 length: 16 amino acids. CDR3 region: CASSQYSRQPSYEQYF. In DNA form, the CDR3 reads TGCGCCAGCAGTCAATATTCGCGGCAGCCCTCCTACGAGCAGTACTTC.

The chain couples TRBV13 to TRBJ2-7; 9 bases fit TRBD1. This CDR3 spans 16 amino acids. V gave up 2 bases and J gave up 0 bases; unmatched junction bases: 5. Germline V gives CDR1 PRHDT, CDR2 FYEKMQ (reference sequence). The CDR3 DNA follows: TGTGCCAGCAGCTTAATCCGGGGACAGGGCTCCTACGAGCAGTACTTC. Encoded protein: CASSLIRGQGSYEQYF.

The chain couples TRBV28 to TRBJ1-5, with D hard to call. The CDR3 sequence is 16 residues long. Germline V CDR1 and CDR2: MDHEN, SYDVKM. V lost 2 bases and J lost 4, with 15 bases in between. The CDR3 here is CASSLRGLSNNQPQHF. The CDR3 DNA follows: TGTGCCAGCAGTTTACGCGGTTTGAGTAATAATCAGCCCCAGCATTTT. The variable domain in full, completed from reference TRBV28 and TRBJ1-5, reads DVKVTQSSRYLVKRTGEKVFLECVQDMDHENMFWYRQDPGLGLRLIYFSYDVKMKEKGDIPEGYSVSREKKERFSLILESASTNQTSMYLCASSLRGLSNNQPQHFGDGTRLSIL.

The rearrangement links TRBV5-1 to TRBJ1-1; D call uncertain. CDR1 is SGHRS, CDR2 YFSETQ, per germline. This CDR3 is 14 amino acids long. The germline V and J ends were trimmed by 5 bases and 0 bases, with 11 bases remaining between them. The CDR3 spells CASSLSGVNTEAFF. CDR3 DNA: TGCGCCAGCAGTCTGAGCGGGGTGAACACTGAAGCTTTCTTT.

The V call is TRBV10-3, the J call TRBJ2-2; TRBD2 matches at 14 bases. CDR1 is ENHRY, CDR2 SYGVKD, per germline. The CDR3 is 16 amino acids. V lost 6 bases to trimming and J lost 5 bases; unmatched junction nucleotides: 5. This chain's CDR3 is CAIRKGLAGVTGELFF. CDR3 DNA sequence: TGTGCCATCAGGAAGGGACTAGCGGGAGTGACCGGGGAGCTGTTTTTT.

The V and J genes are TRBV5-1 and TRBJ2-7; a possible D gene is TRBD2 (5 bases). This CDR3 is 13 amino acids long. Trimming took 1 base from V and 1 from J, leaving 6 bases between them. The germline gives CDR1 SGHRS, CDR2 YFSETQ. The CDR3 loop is CASSLRRSYEQYF. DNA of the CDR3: TGCGCCAGCAGCTTGCGGAGGTCCTACGAGCAGTACTTC.

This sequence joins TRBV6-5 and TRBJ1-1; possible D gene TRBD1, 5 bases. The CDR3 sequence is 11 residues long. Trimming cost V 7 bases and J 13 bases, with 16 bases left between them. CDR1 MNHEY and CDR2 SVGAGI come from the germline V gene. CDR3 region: CASTNGRVGFF. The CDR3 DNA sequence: TGTGCCAGCACCAACGGCAGGGTGGGTTTCTTT.

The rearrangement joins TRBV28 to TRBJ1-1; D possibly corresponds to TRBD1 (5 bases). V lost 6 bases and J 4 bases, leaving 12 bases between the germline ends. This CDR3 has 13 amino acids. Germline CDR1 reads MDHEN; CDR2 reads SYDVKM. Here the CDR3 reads CASRSRVSTEAFF. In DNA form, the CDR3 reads TGTGCCAGCAGATCCAGGGTTAGCACTGAAGCTTTCTTT.

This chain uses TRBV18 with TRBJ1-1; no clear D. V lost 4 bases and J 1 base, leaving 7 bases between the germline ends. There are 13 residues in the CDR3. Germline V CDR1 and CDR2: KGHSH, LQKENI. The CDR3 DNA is TGTGCCAGCTCACGAGGCTCGAACACTGAAGCTTTCTTT. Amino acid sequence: CASSRGSNTEAFF.

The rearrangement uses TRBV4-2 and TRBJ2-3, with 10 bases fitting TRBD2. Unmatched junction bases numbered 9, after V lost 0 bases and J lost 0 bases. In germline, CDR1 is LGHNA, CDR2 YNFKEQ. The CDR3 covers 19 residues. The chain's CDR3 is CASSQEASGRARSTDTQYF. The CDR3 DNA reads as TGTGCCAGCAGCCAAGAGGCGAGCGGGAGGGCTCGGAGCACAGATACGCAGTATTTT.

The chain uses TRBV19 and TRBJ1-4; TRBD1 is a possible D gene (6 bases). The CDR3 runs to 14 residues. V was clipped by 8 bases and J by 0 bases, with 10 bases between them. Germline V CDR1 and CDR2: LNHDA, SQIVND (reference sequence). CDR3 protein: CASRTGSTNEKLFF. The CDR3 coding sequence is TGTGCCAGTCGTACAGGGTCAACTAATGAAAAACTGTTTTTT. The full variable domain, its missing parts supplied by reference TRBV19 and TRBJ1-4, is DGGITQSPKYLFRKEGQNVTLSCEQNLNHDAMYWYRQDPGQGLRLIYYSQIVNDFQKGDIAEGYSVSREKKESFPLTVTSAQKNPTAFYLCASRTGSTNEKLFFGSGTQLSVL.

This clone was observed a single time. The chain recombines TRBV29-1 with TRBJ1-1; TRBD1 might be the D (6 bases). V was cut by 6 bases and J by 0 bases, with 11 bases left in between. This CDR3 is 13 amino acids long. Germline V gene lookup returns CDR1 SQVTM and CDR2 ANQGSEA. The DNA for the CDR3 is TGCAGCGTCCGGACAGACTTGAACACTGAAGCTTTCTTT. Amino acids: CSVRTDLNTEAFF.

The CDR3 nucleotides read TGTGCCAGCAGCCTTAGGACTAGCCGATCCTACGAGCAGTACTTC. It translates to CASSLRTSRSYEQYF. The rearrangement uses TRBV7-9 and TRBJ2-7, with 8 bases identical to TRBD2. This CDR3 is built from 15 residues. CDR1 is SEHNR, CDR2 FQNEAQ, per germline (reference sequence). Trimming at V came to 5 bases and at J to 1 base, leaving 7 bases not matched to a gene. Drawing the rest from reference TRBV7-9 and TRBJ2-7, the complete variable domain is DTGVSQNPRHKITKRGQNVTFRCDPISEHNRLYWYRQTLGQGPEFLTYFQNEAQLEKSRLLSDRFSAERPKGSFSTLEIQRTEQGDSAMYLCASSLRTSRSYEQYFGPGTRLTVT.

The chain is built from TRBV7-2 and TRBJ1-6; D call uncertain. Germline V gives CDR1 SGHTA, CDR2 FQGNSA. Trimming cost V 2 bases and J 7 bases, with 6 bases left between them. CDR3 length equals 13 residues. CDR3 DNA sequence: TGTGCCAGCAGCTTATTAATAAATTCACCCCTCCACTTT. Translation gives CASSLLINSPLHF.